This T cell receptor beta chain was found in a study of T cells in Graves' hyperthyroidism and ophthalmopathy. Study summary: It was at initial diagnosis, before any treatment, that peripheral blood was collected. Study-wide points: Ophthalmopathy was separated from stable hyperthyroidism by a 13 V-J model. Researchers found most expanded thyroid clonotypes above 0.001 in blood as well.

Template material for amplifying TCR beta CDR3 regions consisted of RNA transcripts. The HTBI primer set was used in a first-round RT-PCR of the TCR CDR3. TCRdb passed the multiplex PCR reads through MiXCR, listing each CDR3 protein once. The table records a few hundred thousand distinct CDR3 sequences, around a sixth of them present only once. There are many counts of this clonotype. Antigen: not known. Clinical symptoms, serum thyroxine, TRAb, thyroid ultrasound and orbital computed tomography informed diagnoses. V was shortened by 1 base and J by 3 bases, with 10 bases between the two germline ends. Germline CDR1 is SGDLS and CDR2 is YYNGEE. CDR3 length equals 14 residues.

This chain uses TRBV9 with TRBJ1-1, with a tentative D call TRBD1 (6 bases). What was sequenced was blood. This clonotype originated in a woman aged 18-30 years with Graves' hyperthyroidism that later progressed to Graves' ophthalmopathy. The CDR3 loop is CASSVLGADTEAFF. Here the CDR3 DNA reads TGTGCCAGCAGCGTATTGGGGGCGGACACTGAAGCTTTCTTT.